One sample yielded the 27 T cell receptor beta chains listed below, sequenced in a study of cytomegalovirus exposure and HLA in healthy donors. Sequencing was performed with immunoSEQ multiplex PCR; in TCRdb, only in-frame clones are kept and a portion is missing. The sample records tens of thousands of clones, around 95% being singletons. The sample consisted of PBMCs. All receptors come from a woman between 18 and 30 years old in good health and CMV-seropositive.

The chain couples TRBV4-1 to TRBJ2-7, with 8 bases fitting TRBD1. Germline V gives CDR1 MGHRA, CDR2 YSYEKL. The CDR3 is 19 amino acids. The junction had 20 bases not matched to a gene; V was cut back by 6 bases and J by 1 base. The CDR3 reads CASRHIGAGGSTRSYEQYF. The DNA of the CDR3 is TGCGCCAGCAGACACATAGGGGCAGGGGGCTCGACGAGGTCCTACGAGCAGTACTTC.

V is TRBV2 and J is TRBJ1-5; D is unclear. Trimming removed 5 bases from V and 7 bases from J, with 12 bases in between. The germline gives CDR1 SNHLY, CDR2 FYNNEI. The CDR3 runs to 13 residues. The CDR3 reads CASSSAGDQPQHF. The CDR3 DNA is TGTGCCAGCAGTTCAGCGGGAGACCAGCCCCAGCATTTT.

This clone appeared once. The V call is TRBV9, the J call TRBJ2-1; 7 nucleotides agree with TRBD1. The CDR3 sequence is 19 residues long. Germline V CDR1 and CDR2: SGDLS, YYNGEE. V shed 1 base and J 4 bases; nucleotides not matched to a gene: 17. The CDR3 region is CASSVSDRDPRRDYNEQFF. The CDR3 DNA reads as TGTGCCAGCAGCGTATCAGACAGGGACCCTCGGCGAGATTACAATGAGCAGTTCTTC.

The V call is TRBV4-1, the J call TRBJ2-5; the D gene is possibly TRBD2 (6 bases). Germline V gene lookup returns CDR1 MGHRA and CDR2 YSYEKL. The germline V and J ends were trimmed by 2 bases and 6 bases, with 25 bases remaining between them. CDR3 length equals 18 residues. In nucleotides, the CDR3 is TGCGCCAGCAGCCAACCTTCCTTGGGGGTGAGGGGAGGAAAGACCCAGTACTTC. Protein sequence: CASSQPSLGVRGGKTQYF.

The V and J genes are TRBV6-4 and TRBJ2-2; 10 bases are shared with TRBD2. CDR1 and CDR2 (germline): MRHNA, SNTAGT. This CDR3 is 15 amino acids long. With V trimmed by 3 bases and J by 4 bases, 2 bases remained unmatched. CDR3 residues: CASSEIAGGTGELFF. As DNA, the CDR3 is TGTGCCAGCAGTGAAATAGCGGGAGGCACCGGGGAGCTGTTTTTT.

The chain combines TRBV11-2 with TRBJ2-1; the match to TRBD2 covers 11 bases. V lost 0 bases and J lost 3; bases outside the gene matches: 4. Germline V gene data show CDR1 as SGHAT and CDR2 as FQNNGV. The CDR3 loop spans 17 amino acids. The CDR3 coding sequence is TGTGCCAGCAGCTTAGAGCCAACTAGCGGGGGCTACAATGAGCAGTTCTTC. It codes for CASSLEPTSGGYNEQFF.

The gene calls are TRBV5-1 and TRBJ2-1, with 11 positions matching TRBD2. Germline trimming cut 3 bases from V and 6 bases from J; bases unmatched to any gene: 11. CDR1 and CDR2 from the germline V gene are SGHRS and YFSETQ. The CDR3 runs 17 residues. DNA for the CDR3: TGCGCCAGCAGCTCGAATTCTCTAGCGGGAGGAGGCAATGAGCAGTTCTTC. The encoded protein is CASSSNSLAGGGNEQFF.

This sequence joins TRBV9 and TRBJ1-5; 11 bases align to TRBD1. Unmatched junction bases numbered 6, after V lost 5 bases and J lost 5 bases. CDR3 length: 15 residues. From germline, CDR1 is SGDLS and CDR2 YYNGEE. The chain's CDR3 is CASSRGTGGDQPQHF. DNA of the CDR3: TGTGCCAGCAGTCGCGGGACAGGGGGAGATCAGCCCCAGCATTTT. The full variable domain, rest sourced from reference TRBV9 and TRBJ1-5, is DSGVTQTPKHLITATGQRVTLRCSPRSGDLSVYWYQQSLDQGLQFLIQYYNGEERAKGNILERFSAQQFPDLHSELNLSSLELGDSALYFCASSRGTGGDQPQHFGDGTRLSIL.

The genes are TRBV5-1 and TRBJ1-4; 11 nucleotides align to TRBD1. The CDR3 is 15 residues long. The ends lost 4 bases at V and 7 bases at J; junction bases unmatched: 6. Germline CDR1 SGHRS, CDR2 YFSETQ. CDR3 in amino acids: CASSPGTGGFEKLFF. The CDR3 bases are TGCGCCAGCAGCCCCGGGACAGGGGGTTTTGAAAAACTGTTTTTT.

The genes are TRBV19 and TRBJ2-3, with TRBD2 matching over 8 bases. Germline CDR1 is LNHDA and CDR2 is SQIVND (reference sequence). V dropped 4 bases and J dropped 4; count of bases not matched to a gene: 7. The length of the CDR3 is 15 residues. The CDR3 nucleotides read TGTGCCAGTAGTAGGAGCGGGAGTTCCGCAGATACGCAGTATTTT. It yields the protein CASSRSGSSADTQYF.

CDR3 sequence reads: CASSFDRGLRGSEQYF. The CDR3 bases are TGTGCCAGCAGCTTCGACAGGGGCCTACGTGGGTCCGAGCAGTACTTC. The genes are TRBV5-4 and TRBJ2-7; 8 positions agree with TRBD1. The CDR3 runs 16 residues. Per the germline V gene, CDR1 is SGHNT and CDR2 is YYREEE (reference sequence). The V and J ends lost 2 bases and 6 bases, in that order; junction bases with no gene match: 13.

The gene calls are TRBV7-2 and TRBJ2-7, with D uncertain. Germline V CDR1 and CDR2: SGHTA, FQGNSA. The CDR3 runs 13 residues. Trimming removed 6 bases at V and 2 bases at J, with 11 bases between. The chain's CDR3 is CASSSIGAYEQYF. In nucleotides, the CDR3 is TGTGCCAGCAGTTCAATAGGAGCCTACGAGCAGTACTTC.

The J gene is TRBJ1-6, the V gene TRBV19, with TRBD1 matching 7 bases. The trim removed 3 bases at V and 6 bases at J, leaving 5 bases unmatched. This CDR3 has 15 residues. Germline CDR1 reads LNHDA; CDR2 reads SQIVND (reference sequence). CDR3 region: CASSIDREVNSPLHF. Here the CDR3 DNA reads TGTGCCAGTAGTATCGACAGGGAGGTTAATTCACCCCTCCACTTT.

The table lists this clone with a count of one. V is TRBV11-2 and J is TRBJ1-3; TRBD1 aligns across 9 bases. With 3 bases clipped from V and 1 base from J, the junction kept 1 base outside the gene matches. Germline CDR1 and CDR2: SGHAT and FQNNGV. This CDR3 has 15 residues. Here the CDR3 reads CASSFGTGSGNTIYF. CDR3 nucleotides: TGTGCCAGCAGCTTCGGGACAGGGTCTGGAAACACCATATATTTT.

The chain uses TRBV28 and TRBJ1-2, with TRBD1 as a possible D gene (5 bases). V shed 4 bases and J shed 8 bases, with 17 bases lying between them. CDR1 is MDHEN and CDR2 is SYDVKM in the germline V gene. This CDR3 region has 14 residues. The CDR3 nucleotides read TGTGCCAGCAGTTCCCGTGGAGGGGTGCGAGGCTACACCTTC. Its translation: CASSSRGGVRGYTF.

Only one count was recorded for this clone. V is TRBV5-4 and J is TRBJ2-5, with 7 bases that match TRBD2. V lost 3 bases to trimming and J lost 5 bases; unmatched junction nucleotides: 10. The CDR3 has 15 residues. Per the germline V gene, CDR1 is SGHNT and CDR2 is YYREEE (reference sequence). The CDR3 loop reads CASSSGGAGEETQYF. Here the CDR3 DNA reads TGTGCCAGCAGCTCGGGGGGTGCGGGAGAGGAGACCCAGTACTTC.

The chain couples TRBV2 to TRBJ2-2; 9 nucleotides agree with TRBD2. CDR3 length: 18 residues. Trimming cost V 4 bases and J 3 bases; bases outside gene matches: 12. Germline CDR1 is SNHLY and CDR2 is FYNNEI. The CDR3 DNA is TGTGCCAGCAGTGGACGCGGGGGGGGCCGAGGGGACACCGGGGAGCTGTTTTTT. It encodes CASSGRGGGRGDTGELFF.

The chain combines TRBV10-2 with TRBJ2-7; 10 bases are shared with TRBD1. This CDR3 contains 19 residues. The germline V gene has CDR1 WSHSY and CDR2 SAAADI. J was trimmed by 3 bases and V by 7 bases; bases with no gene match: 21. The CDR3 region is CASTPRQGAVGGPYYEQYF. CDR3 in DNA: TGCGCCAGCACGCCCAGACAGGGGGCGGTCGGAGGGCCATACTACGAGCAGTACTTC.

The rearrangement links TRBV5-6 to TRBJ1-5, with D unclear. This CDR3 is built from 14 residues. The V end was cut by 2 bases, the J end by 6 bases, with 12 bases between. The germline gives CDR1 SGHDT, CDR2 YYEEEE. In nucleotides, the CDR3 is TGTGCCAGCAGCTTATTTACCCGGGGTCAGCCCCAGCATTTT. Its translation is CASSLFTRGQPQHF.

This sequence joins TRBV9 and TRBJ2-7; TRBD2 might be the D (7 bases). CDR1 is SGDLS and CDR2 is YYNGEE in the germline V gene. CDR3 length: 15 amino acids. The germline V and J ends were trimmed by 2 bases and 3 bases, with 15 bases remaining between them. In DNA form, the CDR3 reads TGTGCCAGCAGCGTGGGGGCGGGGAGGGGCTACGAGCAGTACTTC. Encoded protein: CASSVGAGRGYEQYF.

V usage is TRBV11-2 and J usage is TRBJ2-3; D call uncertain. The ends were cut back, 0 bases at V and 6 bases at J, with 7 bases in the middle. Germline CDR1 and CDR2: SGHAT and FQNNGV. CDR3 length: 13 residues. The CDR3 here is CASSLDSMDTQYF. The DNA for the CDR3 is TGTGCCAGCAGCTTAGATAGTATGGATACGCAGTATTTT.

The chain combines TRBV27 with TRBJ2-3, with a tentative D call TRBD2 (6 bases). Per germline, CDR1 MNHEY and CDR2 SMNVEV (reference sequence). Trimming shortened V by 4 bases and J by 4 bases, and 15 bases separated the two germline ends. The CDR3 is made up of 15 amino acids. Here the CDR3 DNA reads TGTGCCAGCAGTTCCTTCACTAGCAGCCCAGATACGCAGTATTTT. Residues: CASSSFTSSPDTQYF.

This clone is a singleton in its sample. The chain carries TRBV4-2 and TRBJ2-3; D remains unclear. The V and J ends lost 4 bases and 0 bases respectively, with 14 bases between them. The CDR3 runs 16 residues. The germline V gene has CDR1 LGHNA and CDR2 YNFKEQ. The CDR3 region has the DNA TGTGCCAGCAGCCCGCTAGAGGTGCGCAGCACAGATACGCAGTATTTT. As protein: CASSPLEVRSTDTQYF.

This clone was seen only once. The chain recombines TRBV11-2 with TRBJ1-2; possibly TRBD1 for D (5 bases). Germline V gene sequence: CDR1 SGHAT, CDR2 FQNNGV. This CDR3 contains 13 residues. Trimming took off 2 bases at V and 6 bases at J, with 10 bases between the two ends. Here the CDR3 DNA reads TGTGCCAGCAGCTTACAGGGAACGGATGGCTACACCTTC. Translating gives CASSLQGTDGYTF.

This sequence joins TRBV6-1 and TRBJ1-1, with 7 bases lining up with TRBD1. CDR1 is MNHNS and CDR2 is SASEGT in the germline V gene. This CDR3 spans 13 amino acids. With V trimmed by 8 bases and J by 1 base, 4 bases remained unmatched. This CDR3 is CASLWTGNTEAFF. CDR3 nucleotides: TGTGCCAGCCTCTGGACAGGGAACACTGAAGCTTTCTTT.

The chain has TRBV5-1 and TRBJ1-2; D remains unclear. Trimming took 1 base from V and 8 from J, leaving 9 bases between them. The CDR3 extends over 12 amino acids. CDR1 and CDR2 (germline): SGHRS, YFSETQ. CDR3 residues: CASSLSEEGYTF. DNA of the CDR3: TGCGCCAGCAGCTTGTCAGAGGAGGGCTACACCTTC.

The chain's CDR3 is CASSEWGGVSYTF. The CDR3 DNA sequence: TGTGCCAGCAGTGAGTGGGGCGGGGTGAGCTACACCTTC. V usage is TRBV6-1 and J usage is TRBJ1-2; the D gene is possibly TRBD1 (5 bases). Per the germline V gene, CDR1 is MNHNS and CDR2 is SASEGT. The V end was cut by 3 bases, the J end by 9 bases, with 14 bases between. This CDR3 contains 13 residues.